The 19 T cell receptor beta chains below were found in one sample sequenced in a study of blood T cell repertoires in COVID-19. TCRdb's table, derived via immunoSEQ multiplex PCR, lists solely in-frame clones and lacks some. The sample carries around 81,000 clones, over 70% recorded once. Sequenced material: peripheral blood. Every receptor here comes from a human donor in a cohort sampled during active COVID-19.

The chain has TRBV29-1 and TRBJ2-5; no definite D call. This CDR3 has 10 amino acids. The germline V gene encodes CDR1 SQVTM and CDR2 ANQGSEA. The V end was cut by 2 bases, the J end by 4 bases, with 2 bases between. CDR3 nucleotide sequence: TGCAGCGTTGAACTAGAGACCCAGTACTTC. Its protein product is CSVELETQYF.

The rearrangement links TRBV18 to TRBJ1-4, with TRBD1 matching over 9 bases. V trimming: 8 bases; J trimming: 7 bases; junction bases outside the gene matches: 5. CDR3 length: 13 amino acids. CDR1 KGHSH and CDR2 LQKENI come from the germline V gene. CDR3: CASAQGATEKLFF. The DNA for the CDR3 is TGTGCCAGCGCACAGGGGGCTACTGAAAAACTGTTTTTT.

V gene TRBV20-1 combines with J gene TRBJ2-7; maybe TRBD2 (5 bases). The CDR3 contains 12 residues. The V end lost 3 bases, the J end lost 4 bases, and 10 bases lay between the germline ends. The germline V gene has CDR1 DFQATT and CDR2 SNEGSKA (reference sequence). CDR3 bases: TGCAGTGCTAGTAAGGCGGGTTACGAGCAGTACTTC. Translated: CSASKAGYEQYF.

This chain connects TRBV19 to TRBJ1-2; 10 nucleotides align to TRBD1. CDR1 and CDR2 (germline): LNHDA, SQIVND (reference sequence). The CDR3 sequence is 15 residues long. Germline trimming cut 3 bases from V and 1 base from J; bases unmatched to any gene: 2. The CDR3 here is CASSIGTGVNYGYTF. CDR3 coding DNA: TGTGCCAGTAGTATTGGGACAGGGGTTAACTATGGCTACACCTTC.

This clone has just one count. The J gene is TRBJ2-3, the V gene TRBV7-9; D is unresolved. The CDR3 runs 14 residues. V lost 5 bases, J lost 2 bases, and 11 bases lay in between. CDR1 SEHNR and CDR2 FQNEAQ come from the germline V gene (reference sequence). The CDR3 DNA is TGTGCCAGCAGCCTCACCGTAGCCACAGATACGCAGTATTTT. Translation gives CASSLTVATDTQYF.

This chain links TRBV19 with TRBJ2-3; 12 bases fit TRBD1. The CDR3 runs to 17 residues. Per germline, CDR1 LNHDA and CDR2 SQIVND (reference sequence). V dropped 3 bases and J dropped 1; count of bases not matched to a gene: 5. For the CDR3, the DNA is TGTGCCAGTAGTATGGGACAGGGGGCGATCGGCACAGATACGCAGTATTTT. Translating gives CASSMGQGAIGTDTQYF. Full variable domain (remainder filled in from reference TRBV19 and TRBJ2-3): DGGITQSPKYLFRKEGQNVTLSCEQNLNHDAMYWYRQDPGQGLRLIYYSQIVNDFQKGDIAEGYSVSREKKESFPLTVTSAQKNPTAFYLCASSMGQGAIGTDTQYFGPGTRLTVL.

The rearrangement joins TRBV6-5 to TRBJ1-2, with D unclear. V lost 8 bases to trimming and J lost 2 bases, with 12 bases between them. There are 13 residues in the CDR3. Germline values: CDR1 MNHEY, CDR2 SVGAGI. The CDR3 region is CASLSLRNYGYTF. The CDR3 nucleotides are TGTGCCAGCTTATCTCTCAGGAACTATGGCTACACCTTC.

This clone occurred once. This chain uses TRBV7-8 with TRBJ1-2, with D unresolved. The germline V and J ends were trimmed by 0 bases and 8 bases, with 10 bases remaining between them. Germline CDR1 and CDR2: SGHVS and FQNEAQ. This CDR3 is built from 13 residues. For the CDR3, the DNA is TGTGCCAGCAGCTTAGCGGGTGGGCAAGGCTACACCTTC. Encoded protein: CASSLAGGQGYTF.

The rearrangement uses TRBV9 and TRBJ2-1, with TRBD2 matching over 12 bases. Germline V gene sequence: CDR1 SGDLS, CDR2 YYNGEE. The CDR3 is 19 residues long. Unmatched junction bases numbered 14, after V lost 0 bases and J lost 7 bases. The CDR3 DNA sequence: TGTGCCAGCAGCGTAGCTTCATCTCGACTAGCGGGAGATGCAAATGAGCAGTTCTTC. Encoded protein: CASSVASSRLAGDANEQFF.

The chain uses TRBV19 and TRBJ1-4; TRBD1 agrees at 9 bases. The CDR3 runs 14 residues. Unmatched junction bases numbered 7, after V lost 6 bases and J lost 8 bases. Germline V gene data show CDR1 as LNHDA and CDR2 as SQIVND (reference sequence). The CDR3 nucleotides read TGTGCCAGTAGAAGGGGACAGGGAGCCGAAAAACTGTTTTTT. It specifies CASRRGQGAEKLFF.

This sequence joins TRBV3-1 (or the pseudogene TRBV3-2) and TRBJ2-6, with 7 bases matching TRBD1. With V trimmed by 9 bases and J by 0 bases, 8 bases remained unmatched. The CDR3 contains 16 residues. CDR1 is LGHDT and CDR2 is YNNKEL in the germline V gene (reference sequence). As DNA, the CDR3 is TGTGCCAGAAAGGGACAGAGAGGCTCTGGGGCCAACGTCCTGACTTTC. It specifies CARKGQRGSGANVLTF.

The chain carries TRBV10-3 and TRBJ1-6; possible D gene TRBD1, 5 bases. Trimming took off 0 bases at V and 7 bases at J, with 10 bases between the two ends. The CDR3 is 15 residues long. Germline lookup yields CDR1 ENHRY and CDR2 SYGVKD. The DNA for the CDR3 is TGTGCCATCAGTGAGTCGGGACTGCAAAATTCACCCCTCCACTTT. Protein product: CAISESGLQNSPLHF.

The J gene is TRBJ2-1, the V gene TRBV7-3; D ambiguous. V was cut by 5 bases and J by 0 bases, with 11 bases left in between. The CDR3 has 15 residues. The germline V gene encodes CDR1 SGHTA and CDR2 FQGTGA. The CDR3 DNA follows: TGTGCCAGCAGCCTATCCAAGAGCTCCTACAATGAGCAGTTCTTC. Its translation is CASSLSKSSYNEQFF. Combining the CDR3 with reference TRBV7-3 and TRBJ2-1 gives the whole variable domain GAGVSQTPSNKVTEKGKYVELRCDPISGHTALYWYRQSLGQGPEFLIYFQGTGAADDSGLPNDRFFAVRPEGSVSTLKIQRTERGDSAVYLCASSLSKSSYNEQFFGPGTRLTVL.

The CDR3 DNA sequence: TGTGCCAGCAGCTTAGTGCGCGGGACAGGAGGGGGGTTCCAGTACTTC. It specifies CASSLVRGTGGGFQYF. The chain joins TRBV7-8 to TRBJ2-5; 8 bases map to TRBD1. The CDR3 length is 16 residues. Germline lookup yields CDR1 SGHVS and CDR2 FQNEAQ. V trimming: 1 base; J trimming: 10 bases; junction bases outside the gene matches: 14.

The chain couples TRBV11-1 to TRBJ2-1; 11 nucleotides match TRBD1. Germline assignment: CDR1 SGHAT and CDR2 FQDESV (reference sequence). The CDR3 totals 14 residues. V was pared by 5 bases and J by 12 bases, with 9 bases of the junction left unmatched. The CDR3 DNA sequence: TGTGCCAGCAGCCTATGGACAGGGGGCGAAGGGCAGTTCTTC. Amino acid sequence: CASSLWTGGEGQFF.

CDR3 DNA: TGTGCCGAGAGGGCTGCAACTAATGAAAAACTGTTTTTT. This encodes CAERAATNEKLFF. The J gene is TRBJ1-4, the V gene TRBV28; no clear D gene. Trimming took off 11 bases at V and 0 bases at J, with 10 bases between the two ends. Looked up from germline, CDR1 is MDHEN and CDR2 is SYDVKM. There are 13 residues in the CDR3.

The chain has TRBV11-3 and TRBJ1-1; D ambiguous. V was shortened by 1 base and J by 1 base, with 7 bases between the two germline ends. Per germline, CDR1 SGHNT and CDR2 YENEEA. The CDR3 runs to 14 residues. The DNA of the CDR3 is TGTGCCAGCAGCTTAGGGGCTTCGAACACTGAAGCTTTCTTT. Its protein product is CASSLGASNTEAFF.

The chain has TRBV5-4 and TRBJ2-1, with TRBD1 matching over 9 bases. The CDR3 extends over 15 amino acids. Germline values: CDR1 SGHNT, CDR2 YYREEE (reference sequence). Trimming took 4 bases from V and 4 from J; bases not matched to a gene: 6. The CDR3 sequence: CASSLGDREYNEQFF. CDR3 bases: TGTGCCAGCAGCCTGGGGGACAGGGAGTACAATGAGCAGTTCTTC.

The gene calls are TRBV7-8 and TRBJ1-3, with D perhaps TRBD1 (6 bases). V lost 10 bases, J lost 0 bases, and 10 bases lay in between. The CDR3 loop spans 13 amino acids. Germline assignment: CDR1 SGHVS and CDR2 FQNEAQ. The CDR3: CATQQGSGNTIYF. CDR3 bases: TGTGCCACACAACAGGGCTCTGGAAACACCATATATTTT.